These T cell receptor beta chains were read from a single sample in a study of CD8 T cells in Susac syndrome. Each CDR3 protein gets one entry after TCRdb re-called the immunoSEQ multiplex PCR reads with MiXCR. The table has about 140,000 distinct CDR3 sequences, approximately 95% seen once. Sequencing was performed on CD4+ T cells from PBMCs. Receptor source: a human donor with multiple sclerosis. Both conserved end residues are trimmed from each CDR3. The order of the fields is V gene, J gene, CDR3 protein.

v_call: TRBV29-1
j_call: TRBJ2-2
cdr3_aa: SASKGYDGELF

v_call: TRBV11-2
j_call: TRBJ2-3
cdr3_aa: ASSLVVTGGPTDTQY

v_call: TRBV19
j_call: TRBJ1-4
cdr3_aa: ASSGTGTTNEKLF

v_call: TRBV4-1
j_call: TRBJ1-5
cdr3_aa: ASSQVRQGLLNNQPQH

v_call: TRBV29-1
j_call: TRBJ1-2
cdr3_aa: SVGAGGMDYGYT

v_call: TRBV5-1
j_call: TRBJ2-7
cdr3_aa: ASSLSGGYYEQY

v_call: TRBV5-4
j_call: TRBJ2-7
cdr3_aa: ASRRQGYEQY

v_call: TRBV9
j_call: TRBJ1-1
cdr3_aa: ASSAGRQTYTEAF

v_call: TRBV20-1
j_call: TRBJ2-5
cdr3_aa: SATTSGGYQETQY

v_call: TRBV4-1
j_call: TRBJ2-2
cdr3_aa: ASSQRGGNTGELF

v_call: TRBV18
j_call: TRBJ2-7
cdr3_aa: ASSPHGLPAYEQY

v_call: TRBV12-3/TRBV12-4
j_call: TRBJ1-1
cdr3_aa: ASSAIGVMDTEAF

v_call: TRBV11-3
j_call: TRBJ2-1
cdr3_aa: ASSHGQGFDNEQF

v_call: TRBV2
j_call: TRBJ2-5
cdr3_aa: ASRYSGETQY

v_call: TRBV20-1
j_call: TRBJ2-4
cdr3_aa: SAPGLDGDIQY

v_call: TRBV13
j_call: TRBJ1-1
cdr3_aa: ASSLGAWPDWNTEAF

v_call: TRBV2
j_call: TRBJ1-5
cdr3_aa: ASSYTGGAQPQH

v_call: TRBV24-1
j_call: TRBJ2-3
cdr3_aa: ATSEAGRDSLQY

v_call: TRBV29-1
j_call: TRBJ1-2
cdr3_aa: SVEGRGANYGYT

v_call: TRBV28
j_call: TRBJ1-4
cdr3_aa: ASSFEGNEKLF

v_call: TRBV3-1
j_call: TRBJ2-1
cdr3_aa: ASSRGSKSYNEQF

v_call: TRBV4-1
j_call: TRBJ2-7
cdr3_aa: ASSQEDGANYEQY

v_call: TRBV27
j_call: TRBJ2-1
cdr3_aa: ASRSPLAGEQF

v_call: TRBV5-4
j_call: TRBJ2-7
cdr3_aa: ASRGSLAVNSEQY

v_call: TRBV7-3
j_call: TRBJ2-1
cdr3_aa: ASSLRNRAPNEQF

v_call: TRBV12-3/TRBV12-4
j_call: TRBJ1-5
cdr3_aa: ASSLEMGSNQPQH

v_call: TRBV7-9
j_call: TRBJ2-7
cdr3_aa: ASSFRDKRYNEQY

v_call: TRBV7-3
j_call: TRBJ2-5
cdr3_aa: ASSPKTSLGEETQY

v_call: TRBV7-2
j_call: TRBJ1-2
cdr3_aa: ASSLSQGLYGYT

v_call: TRBV20-1
j_call: TRBJ1-5
cdr3_aa: SARGGENQPQH

v_call: TRBV7-9
j_call: TRBJ1-5
cdr3_aa: ASSLWSGRGNQPQH

v_call: TRBV7-3
j_call: TRBJ1-3
cdr3_aa: ASSAQGSSGNTIY

v_call: TRBV19
j_call: TRBJ1-5
cdr3_aa: ASTEDRVRPQH

v_call: TRBV28
j_call: TRBJ2-3
cdr3_aa: ASSLFAGSATDTQY

v_call: TRBV28
j_call: TRBJ2-7
cdr3_aa: ASSYSGRYEQY

v_call: TRBV3-1
j_call: TRBJ2-1
cdr3_aa: ASSPGLAGKEQF

v_call: TRBV12-3/TRBV12-4
j_call: TRBJ1-2
cdr3_aa: ASTGWRDGYT

v_call: TRBV4-3
j_call: TRBJ2-7
cdr3_aa: ASSQDGQGGYEQY

v_call: TRBV6-5
j_call: TRBJ1-2
cdr3_aa: ASSRTGTFNYGYT

v_call: TRBV6-5
j_call: TRBJ2-3
cdr3_aa: ASSSGTHTDTQY

v_call: TRBV12-3/TRBV12-4
j_call: TRBJ2-4
cdr3_aa: ASSATSGGVAKNIQY

v_call: TRBV5-4
j_call: TRBJ1-1
cdr3_aa: ASSFYQQGRNTEAF

v_call: TRBV30
j_call: TRBJ1-2
cdr3_aa: ATGTGNGYT

v_call: TRBV27
j_call: TRBJ2-1
cdr3_aa: ASKDLTSSYNEQF

v_call: TRBV5-1
j_call: TRBJ2-6
cdr3_aa: ASSLEDSSNVLT

v_call: TRBV28
j_call: TRBJ2-6
cdr3_aa: ASSSGTLGANVLT

v_call: TRBV30
j_call: TRBJ1-2
cdr3_aa: AWSRNNNRAGYT

v_call: TRBV20-1
j_call: TRBJ1-1
cdr3_aa: SALRPGTVNTEAF

v_call: TRBV13
j_call: TRBJ2-5
cdr3_aa: ASSSDRGQETQY

v_call: TRBV3-1
j_call: TRBJ1-5
cdr3_aa: ASSQEDGPQH

v_call: TRBV3-1
j_call: TRBJ2-1
cdr3_aa: ASSQDRRGEQF

v_call: TRBV7-9
j_call: TRBJ1-1
cdr3_aa: ASSSLQSNTEAF

v_call: TRBV20-1
j_call: TRBJ1-2
cdr3_aa: SATPTANYGYT

v_call: TRBV29-1
j_call: TRBJ2-1
cdr3_aa: SAIGLDGYNEQF

v_call: TRBV2
j_call: TRBJ2-7
cdr3_aa: ASRLGSYEQY

v_call: TRBV12-3/TRBV12-4
j_call: TRBJ2-1
cdr3_aa: ASTLMNEQF